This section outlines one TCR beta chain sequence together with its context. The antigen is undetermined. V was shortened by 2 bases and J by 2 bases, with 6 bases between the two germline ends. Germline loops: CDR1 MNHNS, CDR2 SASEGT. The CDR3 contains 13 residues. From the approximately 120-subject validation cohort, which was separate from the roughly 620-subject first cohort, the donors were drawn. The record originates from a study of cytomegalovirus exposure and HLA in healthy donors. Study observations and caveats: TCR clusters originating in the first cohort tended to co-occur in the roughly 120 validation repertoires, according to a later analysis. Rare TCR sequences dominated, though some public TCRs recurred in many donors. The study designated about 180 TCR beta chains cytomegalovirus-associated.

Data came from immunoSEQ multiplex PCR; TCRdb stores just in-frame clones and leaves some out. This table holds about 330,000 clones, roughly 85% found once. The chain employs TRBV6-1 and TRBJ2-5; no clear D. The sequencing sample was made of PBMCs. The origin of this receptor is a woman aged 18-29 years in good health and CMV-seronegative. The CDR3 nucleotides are TGTGCCAGCAGTGAACACCAGCAAGAGACCCAGTACTTC. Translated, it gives CASSEHQQETQYF.